The rows below give T cell receptor beta chains drawn from one sample of a study of blood T cell repertoires in COVID-19. The assay was immunoSEQ multiplex PCR, and TCRdb's table has in-frame clones only and misses some. The table shows about 42,000 clones, with roughly nine tenths occurring only once. The sequencing input was peripheral blood. These receptors all stem from a human donor in a cohort sampled during active COVID-19. Both conserved end residues are part of each CDR3. The D gene is left open where the match is weak. Only some rows state a clone size, as once, few, many or a class for expanded clones.

clone size | D gene | J gene | V gene | CDR3 DNA | CDR3 protein
- | TRBD1 | TRBJ2-5 | TRBV2 | TGTGCCAGCAGCTACAGGGGGAAGGGGGAGACCCAGTACTTC | CASSYRGKGETQYF
- | - | TRBJ1-6 | TRBV6-1 | TGTGCCAGCAGTGCGGGAACCACGCGCTCCTATAATTCACCCCTCCACTTT | CASSAGTTRSYNSPLHF
once | TRBD1 | TRBJ2-2 | TRBV23-1 | TGCGCCAGCAGTCAATCGTGGGACAGGAACACCGGGGAGCTGTTTTTT | CASSQSWDRNTGELFF
once | - | TRBJ2-5 | TRBV7-6 | TGTGCCAGCAGAAACCTCCCGGGGAGCACCCCCCAAGAGACCCAGTACTTC | CASRNLPGSTPQETQYF
- | - | TRBJ2-3 | TRBV18 | TGTGCCAGCTCACCAGGAGCCACAGATACGCAGTATTTT | CASSPGATDTQYF
- | - | TRBJ1-2 | TRBV6-5 | TGTGCCAGCAGCCGCGGACAGAACTTATATGGCTACACCTTC | CASSRGQNLYGYTF
- | - | TRBJ1-1 | TRBV6-6 | TGTGCCAGCAGTTACTCTCGGTCTTTGAACACTGAAGCTTTCTTT | CASSYSRSLNTEAFF
- | TRBD1 | TRBJ2-2 | TRBV5-4 | TGTGCCAGCAGCGGTTCGGACAGGGTCACCGGGGAGCTGTTTTTT | CASSGSDRVTGELFF
- | TRBD2 | TRBJ2-3 | TRBV10-1 | TGCGCCAGCGGGGCCGGGACTAGCGGCACAGATACGCAGTATTTT | CASGAGTSGTDTQYF
- | - | TRBJ1-6 | TRBV7-2 | TGTGCCAGCAGCTTTCGGCCCGAGGGCGCCTATAATTCACCCCTCCACTTT | CASSFRPEGAYNSPLHF
- | - | TRBJ2-3 | TRBV5-1 | TGCGCCAGCAGCTTGGTAGCCCCTACAGATACGCAGTATTTT | CASSLVAPTDTQYF
- | - | TRBJ2-5 | TRBV6-5 | TGTGCCAGCAGTTTGAGGGTCCGGGAGACCCAGTACTTC | CASSLRVRETQYF
few | - | TRBJ2-3 | TRBV7-9 | TGTGCCAGCAGCTTAGCGTTGGTAGCGGCGGATACGCAGTATTTT | CASSLALVAADTQYF